The clone carrying this T cell receptor (beta chain) came up a few times. Its antigen is currently unknown. Germline CDR1 ENHRY, CDR2 SYGVKD. V lost 4 bases, J lost 4 bases, and 18 bases stayed unmatched. The CDR3 is 21 amino acids. Primers included in the PCR were 60 Vbeta and 13 Jbeta primers. The table came from immunoSEQ multiplex PCR; TCRdb's copy has only in-frame clones and leaves some out. The profile shows roughly 140,000 clones, around 75% of them singletons. This specimen belongs to a study of cytomegalovirus exposure and HLA in healthy donors. Notes on the study in general: Across donors, most TCRs were seen rarely, yet some public ones were widespread. Both high specificity and high sensitivity reportedly marked the classifier's diagnosis of cytomegalovirus status. A missense DCLRE1C variant was associated with V- and J-gene trimming of TCR beta chains in a later analysis, and an independent cohort replicated the association.

This chain uses TRBV10-3 with TRBJ2-5, with TRBD2 matching 16 bases. The sequence derives from a man between 60 and 70 years old in good health and CMV-seronegative. The sample comprised PBMCs. The CDR3 DNA reads TGTGCCATCAGTGGTGACCCGGGACTAGCGGGAGGGCGCCGTGGAGGAGAGACCCAGTACTTC. Protein sequence: CAISGDPGLAGGRRGGETQYF.